What follows are 28 T cell receptor beta chains derived from one specimen sequenced in a study of blood T cells in healthy people across ages. A second PCR of 7 to 11 cycles used a sample-barcoded 5' primer and a J-beta primer mix. TCRdb called the 5' RACE reads again in MiXCR, with one record for every CDR3 protein. Among nearly 1 million distinct CDR3 sequences listed, roughly 50% were seen once. Sequencing used blood. Receptors were obtained from a woman in her sixties or seventies in good health.

The chain carries TRBV5-1 and TRBJ2-6; 12 nucleotides line up with TRBD2. This CDR3 is 18 amino acids long. V shed 4 bases and J 0 bases; nucleotides not matched to a gene: 5. The germline CDR1 and CDR2 sequences are SGHRS and YFSETQ. The CDR3 DNA sequence: TGCGCCAGCAGCCGTTCTAGCGGGAGGGGCTCTGGGGCCAACGTCCTGACTTTC. This sequence encodes CASSRSSGRGSGANVLTF.

The V and J genes are TRBV30 and TRBJ1-1; 8 nucleotides line up with TRBD1. Looked up from germline, CDR1 is GTSNPN and CDR2 is SVGIG (reference sequence). V shed 0 bases and J 5 bases; nucleotides not matched to a gene: 2. CDR3 size: 13 residues. The CDR3 is CAWSVGQGTEAFF. In DNA form, the CDR3 reads TGTGCCTGGAGTGTCGGACAGGGAACTGAAGCTTTCTTT.

This clonotype turned up a few times. The chain is built from TRBV7-2 and TRBJ1-6, with 12 nucleotides matching TRBD1. Per the germline V gene, CDR1 is SGHTA and CDR2 is FQGNSA. After removal of 5 bases from V and 7 bases from J, the junction contained 9 bases not matched to a gene. This CDR3 region has 17 residues. Written as DNA, the CDR3 is TGTGCCAGCAGCGTTCCGGGACAGGGGGCGGGGAATTCACCCCTCCACTTT. Amino acids: CASSVPGQGAGNSPLHF.

This clonotype was counted a few times. The CDR3 region has the DNA TGCAGCGTGTTGGGGGATCCCTCCTACGAGCAGTACTTC. The encoded protein is CSVLGDPSYEQYF. The V and J genes are TRBV29-1 and TRBJ2-7; D could derive from TRBD1 or TRBD2 (5 bases each). V lost 6 bases and J 0 bases, leaving 12 bases between the germline ends. There are 13 residues in the CDR3. Germline V gives CDR1 SQVTM, CDR2 ANQGSEA.

The chain uses TRBV9 and TRBJ2-1; maybe TRBD2 (6 bases). V lost 0 bases and J 4 bases, leaving 14 bases between the germline ends. The CDR3 totals 16 residues. CDR1 is SGDLS, CDR2 YYNGEE, per germline. CDR3 sequence: CASSVVGLATYNEQFF. CDR3 nucleotides: TGTGCCAGCAGCGTAGTAGGGCTAGCGACGTACAATGAGCAGTTCTTC.

V gene TRBV10-3 combines with J gene TRBJ2-3; unclear D gene. Trimming left V 2 bases short and J 0 bases short, with 12 bases between. Germline-derived CDR1 and CDR2 are ENHRY and SYGVKD. This CDR3 region has 16 residues. The DNA of the CDR3 is TGTGCCATCAGTGAGGCTGTCCTCCGCAGCACAGATACGCAGTATTTT. This codes for CAISEAVLRSTDTQYF.

The gene calls are TRBV6-4 and TRBJ2-7; 8 bases line up with TRBD1. Germline V gene data show CDR1 as MRHNA and CDR2 as SNTAGT. J lost 1 base, V lost 8 bases, and 7 bases had no gene match. The length of the CDR3 is 14 residues. CDR3 nucleotides: TGTGCCAGCGCAGAGGACAGGGATTCCTACGAGCAGTACTTC. Translated, it gives CASAEDRDSYEQYF.

This clonotype was counted only a few times. The V and J genes are TRBV2 and TRBJ1-2; tentatively, D is TRBD1 (6 bases). CDR1 and CDR2 from the germline V gene are SNHLY and FYNNEI. The V and J ends lost 4 bases and 1 base respectively, with 19 bases between them. The CDR3 is 17 amino acids. CDR3 in amino acids: CASSGGGLRWINYGYTF. CDR3 DNA sequence: TGTGCCAGCAGTGGCGGGGGCTTAAGATGGATTAACTATGGCTACACCTTC.

The rearrangement uses TRBV28 and TRBJ2-1, with TRBD2 matching over 13 bases. Germline CDR1 MDHEN, CDR2 SYDVKM. The CDR3 has 14 amino acids. J gave up 12 bases and V 2 bases, and 4 bases lay outside the gene matches. CDR3 nucleotide sequence: TGTGCCAGCAGTTTAGAGGGACTAGCGGGATGGCAGTTCTTC. Encoded protein: CASSLEGLAGWQFF.

The chain links TRBV28 to TRBJ2-3, with a weak D call TRBD1 (6 bases). The germline V and J ends were trimmed by 7 bases and 4 bases, with 18 bases remaining between them. CDR1 is MDHEN and CDR2 is SYDVKM in the germline V gene. This CDR3 comprises 15 residues. CDR3 region: CASNTQGKGADTQYF. The CDR3 region has the DNA TGTGCCAGCAATACACAGGGAAAAGGGGCAGATACGCAGTATTTT.

The V call is TRBV6-5, the J call TRBJ2-3, with D unresolved. The CDR3 loop spans 13 amino acids. V was pared by 8 bases and J by 2 bases, with 11 bases between. From germline, CDR1 is MNHEY and CDR2 SVGAGI. Here the CDR3 DNA reads TGTGCCAGCCAGGCACTAAACACAGATACGCAGTATTTT. As protein: CASQALNTDTQYF.

This clonotype was seen a handful of times. This rearrangement joins TRBV2 to TRBJ2-5; TRBD1 matches 8 bases. The germline V gene has CDR1 SNHLY and CDR2 FYNNEI. The CDR3 sequence is 17 residues long. Unmatched junction bases numbered 16, after V lost 5 bases and J lost 5 bases. The CDR3 DNA reads TGTGCCAGCAGTTGGGGCCTACAGGACAGGGAGTTGGAGACCCAGTACTTC. Residues: CASSWGLQDRELETQYF.

The V and J genes are TRBV5-5 and TRBJ1-1; TRBD1 is a possible D gene (5 bases). V dropped 5 bases and J dropped 0 bases, with 14 bases sitting between them. The CDR3 loop spans 15 amino acids. Germline CDR1 is SGHKS and CDR2 is YYEKEE (reference sequence). In DNA, the CDR3 is TGTGCCAGCAGATCCACCAGGACACTGAACACTGAAGCTTTCTTT. Protein product: CASRSTRTLNTEAFF.

The gene calls are TRBV30 and TRBJ2-7; D not resolved. Trimming took off 1 base at V and 2 bases at J, with 15 bases between the two ends. This CDR3 comprises 15 residues. CDR1 GTSNPN and CDR2 SVGIG come from the germline V gene (reference sequence). The CDR3 sequence: CAWSALAPRAYEQYF. DNA for the CDR3: TGTGCCTGGAGTGCCCTGGCCCCCCGAGCCTACGAGCAGTACTTC.

This sequence joins TRBV4-2 and TRBJ1-1, with D possibly TRBD1 on 5 matching bases. CDR1 is LGHNA and CDR2 is YNFKEQ in the germline V gene. Trimming took 1 base from V and 8 from J, leaving 14 bases between them. This CDR3 region has 14 residues. This CDR3 reads CASSQARGRGEAFF. In nucleotides, the CDR3 is TGTGCCAGCAGCCAAGCGAGGGGTCGGGGAGAAGCTTTCTTT.

The rearrangement uses TRBV7-3 and TRBJ2-2, with D perhaps matching TRBD1 (5 bases). The CDR3 runs 17 residues. CDR1 is SGHTA, CDR2 FQGTGA, per germline. V shed 2 bases and J shed 4 bases, with 17 bases lying between them. The CDR3 DNA sequence: TGTGCCAGCAGCTTATCGCCAAGTTGGGGCTCCACCGGGGAGCTGTTTTTT. It encodes CASSLSPSWGSTGELFF.

The chain joins TRBV6-2 or TRBV6-3 to TRBJ2-1; TRBD1 or TRBD2 may be the D gene (6 bases each). Trimming left V 5 bases short and J 9 bases short, with 11 bases between. CDR1 and CDR2 (germline): MNHEY, SVGEGT. This CDR3 spans 12 amino acids. This CDR3 reads CASSRGRREQFF. CDR3 sequence (DNA): TGTGCCAGCAGTCGGGGGCGGCGTGAGCAGTTCTTC.

This clonotype was seen a single time. The V call is TRBV5-1, the J call TRBJ2-7, with D unresolved. The CDR3 runs to 14 residues. CDR1 is SGHRS, CDR2 YFSETQ, per germline. Deletions cut 2 bases from V and 4 bases from J, with 13 bases between. CDR3 sequence: CASSFAGESYEQYF. CDR3 DNA: TGCGCCAGCAGCTTCGCCGGAGAGAGTTACGAGCAGTACTTC.

The chain has TRBV12-3 or TRBV12-4 and TRBJ2-1, with 12 nucleotides matching TRBD2. The CDR3 is 18 residues long. After removal of 5 bases from V and 1 base from J, the junction contained 9 bases not matched to a gene. The CDR3 region has the DNA TGTGCCAGCAGTAAATCCCGGACTAGCGGGGTGTCCTACAATGAGCAGTTCTTC. It specifies CASSKSRTSGVSYNEQFF.

The chain uses TRBV7-7 and TRBJ2-7, with 8 positions matching TRBD1. The CDR3 is made up of 13 amino acids. V trimming: 5 bases; J trimming: 10 bases; junction bases outside the gene matches: 10. CDR1 and CDR2 from the germline V gene are SSHAT and FNYEAQ (reference sequence). CDR3 residues: CASSVLTQGDQYF. In DNA form, the CDR3 reads TGTGCCAGCAGCGTATTAACACAGGGGGACCAGTACTTC.

The rearrangement uses TRBV5-1 and TRBJ2-6; D remains ambiguous. The CDR3 runs 15 residues. Deletions cut 4 bases from V and 2 bases from J, with 10 bases between. Germline V gives CDR1 SGHRS, CDR2 YFSETQ. CDR3 DNA: TGCGCCAGCAGCCCCGACATGGCTGGGGCCAACGTCCTGACTTTC. It is translated as CASSPDMAGANVLTF.

This clonotype has a handful of counts. The rearrangement links TRBV4-1 to TRBJ2-3; no clear D gene. The CDR3 extends over 14 amino acids. Per the germline V gene, CDR1 is MGHRA and CDR2 is YSYEKL. The ends were cut back, 0 bases at V and 2 bases at J, with 6 bases in the middle. CDR3 bases: TGCGCCAGCAGCCAAGATGTGGCCACAGATACGCAGTATTTT. The encoded protein is CASSQDVATDTQYF.

The rearrangement links TRBV10-2 to TRBJ2-7, with D unclear. The DNA end is more similar to TRBJ2-5, so the J call may be wrong. Germline CDR1 and CDR2: WSHSY and SAAADI. The CDR3 is made up of 16 amino acids. Here the CDR3 reads CASSEAPAARPETQYF. The DNA for the CDR3 is TGCGCCAGCAGTGAGGCCCCGGCGGCTAGACCTGAGACCCAGTACTTC.

Only one count was recorded for this clonotype. V and J are TRBV13 and TRBJ1-2, with TRBD1 as a possible D gene (5 bases). Per germline, CDR1 PRHDT and CDR2 FYEKMQ (reference sequence). The CDR3 is 14 amino acids. V gave up 6 bases and J gave up 3 bases, with 14 bases separating them. CDR3 region: CASSLYGGHYGYTF. The DNA for the CDR3 is TGTGCCAGCAGTTTATATGGGGGACACTATGGCTACACCTTC.

The chain couples TRBV6-1 to TRBJ1-1, with D perhaps matching TRBD1 (5 bases). Germline CDR1 and CDR2: MNHNS and SASEGT. Trimming left V 5 bases short and J 5 bases short, with 15 bases between. The length of the CDR3 is 14 residues. The CDR3 bases are TGTGCCAGCAGTCCTCCGCGGGGGGGTACTGAAGCTTTCTTT. It translates to CASSPPRGGTEAFF.

The table lists this clonotype with a few counts. The chain employs TRBV29-1 and TRBJ1-2; tentatively, D is TRBD1 (5 bases). The germline gives CDR1 SQVTM, CDR2 ANQGSEA. This CDR3 comprises 13 residues. Trimming took 2 bases from V and 3 from J, leaving 10 bases between them. The CDR3 loop reads CSVESPGDYGYTF. The CDR3 nucleotides read TGCAGCGTTGAATCCCCGGGGGACTATGGCTACACCTTC.

This clonotype has just a few counts. The genes are TRBV29-1 and TRBJ2-1; perhaps TRBD1 as D (6 bases). This CDR3 is built from 11 residues. The V and J ends lost 6 bases and 4 bases respectively, with 7 bases between them. Germline V gene sequence: CDR1 SQVTM, CDR2 ANQGSEA. CDR3 sequence reads: CSVQGYNEQFF. For the CDR3, the DNA is TGCAGCGTACAGGGATACAATGAGCAGTTCTTC.

There are a few counts of this clonotype. This chain links TRBV12-3 or TRBV12-4 with TRBJ2-1; D is perhaps TRBD2 (5 bases). Trimming removed 3 bases at V and 3 bases at J, with 9 bases between. The CDR3 runs to 14 residues. This CDR3 reads CASSFLAIYNEQFF. The CDR3 DNA follows: TGTGCCAGCAGTTTCCTAGCTATCTACAATGAGCAGTTCTTC.